Below, 31 T cell receptor beta chains from the same sample are listed, as sequenced in a study of shared clonotypes between healthy human individuals. Assay: immunoSEQ multiplex PCR; the TCRdb copy retains only in-frame clones and omits some. The table lists 500,000 to 550,000 clones, roughly 95% of them singletons, with about 0.06% in the top ten. Sequences were obtained from naive CD4+ T cells sorted from blood. Subset defined: CD45RA+ positively selected. All receptors come from a woman between 25 and 40 years old in good health.

The chain is built from TRBV18 and TRBJ1-1; 7 bases line up with TRBD1. V gave up 2 bases and J gave up 4 bases; unmatched junction bases: 7. The germline gives CDR1 KGHSH, CDR2 LQKENI. The CDR3 is 15 amino acids. The DNA for the CDR3 is TGTGCCAGCTCACCAAGTACAGGGGTGGGCACTGAAGCTTTCTTT. Amino acid sequence: CASSPSTGVGTEAFF.

As DNA, the CDR3 is TGTGCCAGCAGCTTGGGTCCGGACAGGGTTGCGGGTACTAATGAAAAACTGTTTTTT. It codes for CASSLGPDRVAGTNEKLFF. The rearrangement joins TRBV5-4 to TRBJ1-4; 8 nucleotides match TRBD1. The CDR3 sequence is 19 residues long. The junction had 12 bases not matched to a gene; V was cut back by 0 bases and J by 2 bases. From germline, CDR1 is SGHNT and CDR2 YYREEE (reference sequence).

In regard to this clone: The same CDR3 arises from other DNA sequences in this sample as well. The chain has TRBV28 and TRBJ2-3, with 7 bases lining up with TRBD1. V lost 6 bases and J lost 3; bases outside the gene matches: 6. Germline V gene data show CDR1 as MDHEN and CDR2 as SYDVKM. This CDR3 is 14 amino acids long. CDR3 sequence (DNA): TGTGCCAGCAGCTTGAGGGGGCGAACAGATACGCAGTATTTT. Its protein is CASSLRGRTDTQYF.

This chain connects TRBV7-8 to TRBJ2-6; 9 bases match TRBD1. The germline V gene encodes CDR1 SGHVS and CDR2 FQNEAQ. V lost 1 base to trimming and J lost 0 bases; unmatched junction nucleotides: 10. The CDR3 length is 20 residues. The CDR3 sequence: CASSLDRDRVKSSGANVLTF. The CDR3 coding sequence is TGTGCCAGCAGCTTAGATCGGGACAGGGTAAAGAGCTCTGGGGCCAACGTCCTGACTTTC.

The chain combines TRBV7-8 with TRBJ2-3; the D gene is possibly TRBD1 (6 bases). The CDR3 is made up of 14 amino acids. The ends were cut back, 1 base at V and 9 bases at J, with 14 bases in the middle. Germline values: CDR1 SGHVS, CDR2 FQNEAQ. CDR3 bases: TGTGCCAGCAGCTTAGATGGGGGCTCGGGCACGCAGTATTTT. Encoded protein: CASSLDGGSGTQYF.

This clone was detected once. The CDR3 spells CASRGYQKGSLTDTQYF. The DNA for the CDR3 is TGTGCCAGTAGGGGATATCAGAAAGGGAGTCTCACAGATACGCAGTATTTT. This chain links TRBV19 with TRBJ2-3, with D possibly matching TRBD2 (5 bases). Germline CDR1 LNHDA, CDR2 SQIVND (reference sequence). Trimming took 6 bases from V and 2 from J, leaving 21 bases between them. This CDR3 region has 17 residues.

V usage is TRBV18 and J usage is TRBJ2-3, with 9 bases that match TRBD2. Germline V gene lookup returns CDR1 KGHSH and CDR2 LQKENI. This CDR3 is built from 15 residues. The ends lost 3 bases at V and 4 bases at J; junction bases unmatched: 5. The CDR3 reads CASSPGLATADTQYF. The CDR3 DNA reads TGTGCCAGCTCACCCGGACTAGCGACGGCAGATACGCAGTATTTT.

The CDR3 is CASSDMTSNTDTQYF. Written as DNA, the CDR3 is TGTGCCAGCAGCGACATGACCAGTAACACAGATACGCAGTATTTT. V is TRBV5-5 and J is TRBJ2-3, with D uncertain. The germline V gene encodes CDR1 SGHKS and CDR2 YYEKEE (reference sequence). Between the trimmed V and J ends, which lost 4 bases and 2 bases, there was a span of 14 bases. CDR3 length: 15 amino acids. Based on the CDR3 plus reference TRBV5-5 and TRBJ2-3, the full variable domain is DAGVTQSPTHLIKTRGQQVTLRCSPISGHKSVSWYQQVLGQGPQFIFQYYEKEERGRGNFPDRFSARQFPNYSSELNVNALLLGDSALYLCASSDMTSNTDTQYFGPGTRLTVL.

As for this clone: Other DNA sequences in the sample encode the same CDR3. This rearrangement joins TRBV20-1 to TRBJ1-1, with no clear D. Trimming pared 2 bases from V and 0 bases from J, leaving 1 base between. Looked up from germline, CDR1 is DFQATT and CDR2 is SNEGSKA (reference sequence). The CDR3 consists of 11 residues. CDR3 region: CSARLNTEAFF. The CDR3 coding sequence is TGCAGTGCTAGACTGAACACTGAAGCTTTCTTT.

The rearrangement links TRBV28 to TRBJ1-4; D gene uncertain. CDR1 is MDHEN, CDR2 SYDVKM, per germline. V lost 3 bases, J lost 0 bases, and 11 bases lay in between. The CDR3 has 16 residues. CDR3 residues: CASSLRMIATNEKLFF. Written as DNA, the CDR3 is TGTGCCAGCAGTTTGAGGATGATTGCAACTAATGAAAAACTGTTTTTT.

J is TRBJ2-2 and V is TRBV4-1; 11 nucleotides match TRBD2. The CDR3 is 18 residues long. CDR1 MGHRA and CDR2 YSYEKL come from the germline V gene. Germline trimming cut 1 base from V and 1 base from J; bases unmatched to any gene: 5. The CDR3 DNA is TGCGCCAGCAGCCAAGTCGGACTAGCGGGCCTGAACACCGGGGAGCTGTTTTTT. Translation gives CASSQVGLAGLNTGELFF.

The rearrangement uses TRBV5-1 and TRBJ2-6; D may be TRBD1 or TRBD2 (5 bases each). Germline CDR1 reads SGHRS; CDR2 reads YFSETQ. Between the trimmed V and J ends, which lost 4 bases and 2 bases, there was a span of 19 bases. CDR3 size: 18 residues. This chain's CDR3 is CASSITGTRLAGANVLTF. The CDR3 DNA follows: TGCGCCAGCAGCATAACCGGGACGAGGCTTGCTGGGGCCAACGTCCTGACTTTC. Full variable domain (missing parts from reference TRBV5-1 and TRBJ2-6): KAGVTQTPRYLIKTRGQQVTLSCSPISGHRSVSWYQQTPGQGLQFLFEYFSETQRNKGNFPGRFSGRQFSNSRSEMNVSTLELGDSALYLCASSITGTRLAGANVLTFGAGSRLTVL.

This clone was observed once. V gene TRBV6-5 combines with J gene TRBJ2-5, with a weak D call TRBD1 (6 bases). V was shortened by 5 bases and J by 1 base, with 8 bases between the two germline ends. This CDR3 spans 13 amino acids. CDR1 MNHEY and CDR2 SVGAGI come from the germline V gene. CDR3 sequence reads: CASSRTVQETQYF. The DNA for the CDR3 is TGTGCCAGCAGTCGGACAGTCCAAGAGACCCAGTACTTC.

CDR3 sequence (DNA): TGTGCCAGTAGGCAGACTAGCGGGGCTCCTGGCGAGCAGTACTTC. Its protein is CASRQTSGAPGEQYF. The V and J genes are TRBV19 and TRBJ2-7; 11 bases map to TRBD2. The CDR3 sequence is 15 residues long. Germline V CDR1 and CDR2: LNHDA, SQIVND (reference sequence). With V trimmed by 6 bases and J by 6 bases, 10 bases remained unmatched.

This sequence joins TRBV27 and TRBJ2-2; no firm D call. Germline V gene lookup returns CDR1 MNHEY and CDR2 SMNVEV (reference sequence). V lost 4 bases, J lost 2 bases, and 8 bases lay in between. The CDR3 contains 14 residues. The CDR3 sequence: CASSYYENTGELFF. DNA of the CDR3: TGTGCCAGCAGTTATTACGAAAACACCGGGGAGCTGTTTTTT.

The chain is built from TRBV15 and TRBJ1-4; 7 nucleotides match TRBD1. CDR1 is LNHNV and CDR2 is YYDKDF in the germline V gene (reference sequence). With 7 bases clipped from V and 9 bases from J, the junction kept 17 bases outside the gene matches. CDR3 length: 16 residues. CDR3 coding DNA: TGTGCCACCACCGACTTACTCACCGGGACAGTAAAAAAACTGTTTTTT. Translating gives CATTDLLTGTVKKLFF. Drawing the rest from reference TRBV15 and TRBJ1-4, the complete variable domain is DAMVIQNPRYQVTQFGKPVTLSCSQTLNHNVMYWYQQKSSQAPKLLFHYYDKDFNNEADTPDNFQSRRPNTSFCFLDIRSPGLGDTAMYLCATTDLLTGTVKKLFFGSGTQLSVL.

The chain joins TRBV11-2 to TRBJ1-2; possible D gene TRBD1, 5 bases. The CDR3 extends over 13 amino acids. Germline CDR1 is SGHAT and CDR2 is FQNNGV. The V end was cut by 5 bases, the J end by 1 base, with 8 bases between. The CDR3 DNA is TGTGCCAGCAGCCGAGGGGATAACTATGGCTACACCTTC. Translating it yields CASSRGDNYGYTF.

The chain links TRBV9 to TRBJ2-5, with 12 bases aligning to TRBD1. The germline V gene encodes CDR1 SGDLS and CDR2 YYNGEE. The CDR3 has 18 amino acids. Trimming at V came to 0 bases and at J to 3 bases, leaving 9 bases not matched to a gene. CDR3 DNA: TGTGCCAGCAGCGTAGCCGGGACAGGGGGCGTTTGGGAAGAGACCCAGTACTTC. As protein: CASSVAGTGGVWEETQYF.

The V gene is TRBV2, the J gene TRBJ2-7; 8 bases fit TRBD2. CDR3 length: 13 residues. The V gene end was trimmed by 9 bases and the J gene end by 5 bases; junction bases not matched to a gene: 9. CDR1 is SNHLY, CDR2 FYNNEI, per germline. This CDR3 reads CARKIAGYNEQYF. CDR3 DNA: TGTGCCAGAAAGATAGCGGGATATAACGAGCAGTACTTC. Looking up the rest from reference TRBV2 and TRBJ2-7 gives the full variable domain: EPEVTQTPSHQVTQMGQEVILRCVPISNHLYFYWYRQILGQKVEFLVSFYNNEISEKSEIFDDQFSVERPDGSNFTLKIRSTKLEDSAMYFCARKIAGYNEQYFGPGTRLTVT.

The rearrangement links TRBV5-4 to TRBJ2-7; perhaps TRBD1 as D (5 bases). Germline lookup yields CDR1 SGHNT and CDR2 YYREEE (reference sequence). Trimming stripped 3 bases from V and 5 bases from J, with 15 bases between. The CDR3 runs to 14 residues. CDR3 amino acids: CASSSKGQVHEQYF. The CDR3 DNA follows: TGTGCCAGCAGCTCCAAAGGACAAGTCCACGAGCAGTACTTC.

This chain joins TRBV29-1 and TRBJ2-7; tentative D call: TRBD1 (5 bases). Deletions cut 4 bases from V and 2 bases from J, with 12 bases between. Germline V gives CDR1 SQVTM, CDR2 ANQGSEA. The CDR3 is 13 residues long. The DNA for the CDR3 is TGCAGCGTTGCACGGCAGGGTACCTACGAGCAGTACTTC. As protein: CSVARQGTYEQYF.

The sample holds one count of this clone. The chain has TRBV5-1 and TRBJ2-1, with D perhaps given as TRBD1 or TRBD2 (5 bases each). Per germline, CDR1 SGHRS and CDR2 YFSETQ. The CDR3 totals 16 residues. Deletions cut 3 bases from V and 4 bases from J, with 17 bases between. CDR3 nucleotides: TGCGCCAGCAGCTGGGTCACCGGGACGGATTACAATGAGCAGTTCTTC. Translation: CASSWVTGTDYNEQFF.

This chain uses TRBV18 with TRBJ2-2; 7 bases map to TRBD2. The CDR3 length is 17 residues. Trimming took 6 bases from V and 8 from J; bases not matched to a gene: 18. The germline V gene has CDR1 KGHSH and CDR2 LQKENI. CDR3 sequence reads: CASSQPAALAESGELFF. The CDR3 coding sequence is TGTGCCAGCTCTCAACCCGCGGCCCTAGCGGAGTCGGGGGAGCTGTTTTTT. Full variable domain (missing parts from reference TRBV18 and TRBJ2-2): NAGVMQNPRHLVRRRGQEARLRCSPMKGHSHVYWYRQLPEEGLKFMVYLQKENIIDESGMPKERFSAEFPKEGPSILRIQQVVRGDSAAYFCASSQPAALAESGELFFGEGSRLTVL.

In this sample, this clone turned up once. The V and J genes are TRBV2 and TRBJ2-7, with unresolved D. V gave up 3 bases and J gave up 0 bases, with 6 bases separating them. Per the germline V gene, CDR1 is SNHLY and CDR2 is FYNNEI. This CDR3 is 13 amino acids long. The CDR3 loop is CASSEAVSYEQYF. The CDR3 DNA reads as TGTGCCAGCAGTGAGGCGGTCTCCTACGAGCAGTACTTC.

V and J are TRBV15 and TRBJ1-1, with TRBD1 as a possible D gene (5 bases). V was cut by 5 bases and J by 0 bases, with 10 bases left in between. Germline values: CDR1 LNHNV, CDR2 YYDKDF (reference sequence). This CDR3 contains 14 residues. The CDR3 nucleotides are TGTGCCACCAGCTGGGACTTAGTGAACACTGAAGCTTTCTTT. This sequence encodes CATSWDLVNTEAFF.

This clone was seen only a few times. The chain couples TRBV5-1 to TRBJ1-2; unclear D gene. Germline values: CDR1 SGHRS, CDR2 YFSETQ. The CDR3 totals 14 residues. V was pared by 4 bases and J by 7 bases, with 17 bases between. The CDR3 sequence: CASSPDVEGLGYTF. The CDR3 DNA follows: TGCGCCAGCAGCCCGGACGTAGAGGGCCTTGGCTACACCTTC.

The rearrangement joins TRBV29-1 to TRBJ1-2; D gene uncertain. The V end lost 4 bases, the J end lost 5 bases, and 8 bases lay between the germline ends. The CDR3 totals 11 residues. CDR1 and CDR2 (germline): SQVTM, ANQGSEA. CDR3 sequence (DNA): TGCAGCGTTGGTTCCGCTTATGGCTACACCTTC. Protein product: CSVGSAYGYTF.

The chain combines TRBV30 with TRBJ2-1; tentatively, D is TRBD1 (6 bases). The V gene's germline CDR1 is GTSNPN and CDR2 SVGIG (reference sequence). The CDR3 has 14 residues. V lost 3 bases and J 5 bases, leaving 14 bases between the germline ends. CDR3 loop: CAWSRGTGNNEQFF. CDR3 in DNA: TGTGCCTGGAGCAGGGGAACAGGGAACAATGAGCAGTTCTTC.

This chain uses TRBV30 with TRBJ1-5; D is perhaps TRBD1 (5 bases). The CDR3 runs 16 residues. Trimming pared 3 bases from V and 3 bases from J, leaving 18 bases between. Germline V CDR1 and CDR2: GTSNPN, SVGIG (reference sequence). CDR3 residues: CAWSAGTATSNQPQHF. CDR3 bases: TGTGCCTGGAGCGCGGGGACGGCTACTTCCAATCAGCCCCAGCATTTT.

The rearrangement uses TRBV11-2 and TRBJ1-2, with TRBD1 matching 8 bases. V was clipped by 2 bases and J by 5 bases; unmatched bases: 4. Germline CDR1 SGHAT, CDR2 FQNNGV. CDR3 length equals 14 residues. CDR3 region: CASSLTGTGYGYTF. CDR3 DNA sequence: TGTGCCAGCAGCTTAACCGGGACAGGTTATGGCTACACCTTC.

This rearrangement joins TRBV2 to TRBJ2-1; no clear D gene. Between the trimmed V and J ends, which lost 6 bases and 3 bases, there was a span of 9 bases. The germline V gene encodes CDR1 SNHLY and CDR2 FYNNEI. The CDR3 loop spans 13 amino acids. CDR3 sequence reads: CASRVDVYNEQFF. The CDR3 DNA follows: TGTGCCAGCAGGGTAGACGTCTACAATGAGCAGTTCTTC.